The 17 T cell receptor beta chains reported below all come from one sample, sequenced in a study of Tregs in tolerant kidney transplant recipients (dated by TCRdb to between 2018 and 2021). Library construction relied on the immunoSEQ multiplex PCR assay. TCRdb retrieved this table from immuneACCESS and kept in-frame rearrangements only. Not all clones are present; in checked studies, unresolved V genes account for under half, and no reason is known for the remainder. Within this sample are tens of thousands of clones, with roughly 93% of them counted one time only. Around 1.6% of the sample is held by the ten biggest clonotypes. Related donors were used in the transplants with nonmyeloablative bone marrow transplantation, and mixed chimerism was transient in the human trials. Specimen: CD4+ T cells from blood (PBMCs), collected 12 months after the transplant. These receptors originate from a human patient who received a combined kidney and bone marrow transplant. Following a transplant, a fraction of the T cells may be traceable to the graft donor.

The chain carries TRBV7-2 and TRBJ1-2, with TRBD1 matching over 8 bases. Germline V gives CDR1 SGHTA, CDR2 FQGNSA. J was trimmed by 4 bases and V by 3 bases; bases with no gene match: 7. The CDR3 has 15 residues. CDR3 residues: CASSFPAGQVYGYTF. The CDR3 region has the DNA TGTGCCAGCAGCTTCCCTGCGGGACAGGTCTATGGCTACACCTTC. Full variable domain (rest looked up from reference TRBV7-2 and TRBJ1-2): GAGVSQSPSNKVTEKGKDVELRCDPISGHTALYWYRQSLGQGLEFLIYFQGNSAPDKSGLPSDRFSAERTGGSVSTLTIQRTQQEDSAVYLCASSFPAGQVYGYTFGSGTRLTVV.

The V and J genes are TRBV11-3 and TRBJ2-1; D is uncertain. V lost 3 bases, J lost 5 bases, and 8 bases lay in between. CDR1 SGHNT and CDR2 YENEEA come from the germline V gene. The length of the CDR3 is 13 residues. The CDR3 spells CASSLRTNNEQFF. The CDR3, as DNA: TGTGCCAGCAGCTTGAGAACTAACAATGAGCAGTTCTTC.

The CDR3 region is CASSLPGQHNGYTF. For the CDR3, the DNA is TGTGCCAGCAGCCTTCCGGGACAACATAATGGCTACACCTTC. This chain links TRBV14 with TRBJ1-2; tentatively, D is TRBD1 (6 bases). Trimming stripped 4 bases from V and 6 bases from J, with 15 bases between. CDR1 and CDR2 from the germline V gene are SGHDN and FVKESK. The CDR3 covers 14 residues.

The CDR3 sequence: CASSSTSGEYTYF. CDR3 coding DNA: TGTGCCAGCTCATCCACTAGCGGGGAGTATACGTACTTC. This chain links TRBV18 with TRBJ2-5; TRBD2 aligns across 10 bases. Germline lookup yields CDR1 KGHSH and CDR2 LQKENI. The CDR3 spans 13 residues. J gave up 13 bases and V 5 bases, and 10 bases lay outside the gene matches.

The chain is built from TRBV19 and TRBJ1-5; maybe TRBD1 (5 bases). Trimming cost V 3 bases and J 9 bases, with 15 bases left between them. Per the germline V gene, CDR1 is LNHDA and CDR2 is SQIVND (reference sequence). The CDR3 extends over 14 amino acids. CDR3 protein: CASSIFTGRGPQHF. The CDR3 nucleotides are TGTGCCAGTAGTATTTTTACGGGGAGGGGGCCCCAGCATTTT.

This clone has a single count. The rearrangement links TRBV4-3 to TRBJ2-5, with 7 bases lining up with TRBD1. V dropped 4 bases and J dropped 1; count of bases not matched to a gene: 15. The CDR3 consists of 18 residues. Germline CDR1 is LGHNA and CDR2 is YSLEER. The CDR3 region is CASSPSGPRDRSQETQYF. The CDR3 DNA follows: TGCGCCAGCAGCCCCAGTGGGCCCCGGGACAGATCCCAAGAGACCCAGTACTTC.

The CDR3 protein is CASKGSRNTGELFF. DNA of the CDR3: TGTGCCAGCAAAGGGAGCCGGAACACCGGGGAGCTGTTTTTT. This chain joins TRBV2 and TRBJ2-2; tentatively, D is TRBD2 (5 bases). Per germline, CDR1 SNHLY and CDR2 FYNNEI. The length of the CDR3 is 14 residues. V dropped 7 bases and J dropped 1 base, with 10 bases sitting between them.

This chain connects TRBV27 to TRBJ1-2; 9 bases align to TRBD1. Germline V gene sequence: CDR1 MNHEY, CDR2 SMNVEV (reference sequence). J was trimmed by 3 bases and V by 4 bases; bases with no gene match: 3. The CDR3 is 14 amino acids. CDR3 nucleotide sequence: TGTGCCAGCAGTTACAGGGGGCACGACTATGGCTACACCTTC. It encodes CASSYRGHDYGYTF.

This clone was detected only once. V and J are TRBV7-3 and TRBJ2-1; TRBD2 might be the D (6 bases). V lost 2 bases, J lost 8 bases, and 19 bases lay in between. CDR1 is SGHTA and CDR2 is FQGTGA in the germline V gene. This CDR3 has 16 residues. CDR3 region: CASSLFPGHSGDEQFF. The CDR3 DNA follows: TGTGCCAGCAGCTTATTCCCGGGGCACTCGGGGGATGAGCAGTTCTTC.

V gene TRBV6-6 combines with J gene TRBJ1-5; 7 bases are a match to TRBD1. The V and J ends lost 6 bases and 6 bases, in that order; junction bases with no gene match: 14. The CDR3 is made up of 16 amino acids. Germline CDR1 is MNHNY and CDR2 is SVGAGI (reference sequence). CDR3 sequence: CASRHSRQGIGQPQHF. DNA for the CDR3: TGTGCCAGCAGGCACTCTCGACAGGGTATAGGTCAGCCCCAGCATTTT.

This clone was observed once. In nucleotides, the CDR3 is TGTGCCAGCAGCATTACAGGGGGCACTGAAGCTTTCTTT. Translation: CASSITGGTEAFF. The V and J genes are TRBV7-9 and TRBJ1-1; 8 bases match TRBD1. The V and J ends lost 5 bases and 4 bases, in that order; junction bases with no gene match: 3. This CDR3 has 13 residues. Germline V lookup: CDR1 SEHNR, CDR2 FQNEAQ (reference sequence).

The chain carries TRBV28 and TRBJ2-5, with D tentatively TRBD1 (8 bases). The CDR3 consists of 14 residues. Germline CDR1 and CDR2: MDHEN and SYDVKM. Trimming shortened V by 5 bases and J by 4 bases, and 14 bases separated the two germline ends. CDR3 in amino acids: CASSRTGGVETQYF. The CDR3 coding sequence is TGTGCCAGCAGTCGCACAGGGGGGGTAGAGACCCAGTACTTC.

The V and J genes are TRBV19 and TRBJ1-2, with 7 positions matching TRBD1. The CDR3 runs to 12 residues. The germline V gene encodes CDR1 LNHDA and CDR2 SQIVND (reference sequence). Germline trimming cut 2 bases from V and 14 bases from J; bases unmatched to any gene: 8. CDR3 in DNA: TGTGCCAGTAGTATAAGACAGGGTTCGTATACCTTC. It is translated as CASSIRQGSYTF.

The gene calls are TRBV29-1 and TRBJ1-1; D is possibly TRBD1 (6 bases). Trimming shortened V by 3 bases and J by 5 bases, and 16 bases separated the two germline ends. CDR1 and CDR2 from the germline V gene are SQVTM and ANQGSEA. The CDR3 contains 14 residues. Written as DNA, the CDR3 is TGCAGCGTTGAGAAGATTGACAGGAGGACTGAAGCTTTCTTT. This translates into CSVEKIDRRTEAFF.

This chain connects TRBV19 to TRBJ2-5; TRBD2 agrees at 8 bases. CDR3 length: 14 amino acids. J was trimmed by 3 bases and V by 5 bases; bases with no gene match: 5. Germline V CDR1 and CDR2: LNHDA, SQIVND (reference sequence). The CDR3, as DNA: TGTGCCAGTAGTGTAATACTAGCGGAAGAGACCCAGTACTTC. Translating it yields CASSVILAEETQYF. Full variable domain (rest looked up from reference TRBV19 and TRBJ2-5): DGGITQSPKYLFRKEGQNVTLSCEQNLNHDAMYWYRQDPGQGLRLIYYSQIVNDFQKGDIAEGYSVSREKKESFPLTVTSAQKNPTAFYLCASSVILAEETQYFGPGTRLLVL.

The V and J genes are TRBV7-2 and TRBJ2-3; 12 bases match TRBD2. With V trimmed by 5 bases and J by 7 bases, 10 bases remained unmatched. The CDR3 has 16 residues. CDR1 and CDR2 from the germline V gene are SGHTA and FQGNSA. Written as DNA, the CDR3 is TGTGCCAGCAGCCGGAGGACTAGCGGGGTGACGAATACGCAGTATTTT. This codes for CASSRRTSGVTNTQYF.

The rearrangement links TRBV30 to TRBJ2-1, with 7 bases lining up with TRBD1. The CDR3 is made up of 14 amino acids. The V gene's germline CDR1 is GTSNPN and CDR2 SVGIG (reference sequence). V shed 1 base, J shed 0 bases, and the junction held 0 bases outside the gene matches. In DNA form, the CDR3 reads TGTGCCTGGAGTGGACAGGGCTCCTACAATGAGCAGTTCTTC. It codes for CAWSGQGSYNEQFF.